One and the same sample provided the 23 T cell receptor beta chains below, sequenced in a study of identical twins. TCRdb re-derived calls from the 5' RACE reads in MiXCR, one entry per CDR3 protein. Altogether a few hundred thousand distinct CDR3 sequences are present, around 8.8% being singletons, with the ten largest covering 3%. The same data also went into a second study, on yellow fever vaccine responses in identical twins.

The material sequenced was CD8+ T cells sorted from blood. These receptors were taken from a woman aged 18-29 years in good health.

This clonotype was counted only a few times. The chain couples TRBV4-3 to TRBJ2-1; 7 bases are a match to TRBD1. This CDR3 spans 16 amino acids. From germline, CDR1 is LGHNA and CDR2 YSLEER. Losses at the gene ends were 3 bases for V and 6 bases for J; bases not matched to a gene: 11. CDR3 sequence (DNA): TGCGCCAGCAGCCAGTCACAGGGGACGCCTAGCAATGAGCAGTTCTTC. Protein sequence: CASSQSQGTPSNEQFF.

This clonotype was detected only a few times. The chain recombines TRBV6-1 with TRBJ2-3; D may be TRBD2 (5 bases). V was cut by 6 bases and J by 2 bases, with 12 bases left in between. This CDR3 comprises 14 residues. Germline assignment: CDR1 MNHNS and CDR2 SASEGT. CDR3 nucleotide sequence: TGTGCCAGCAGGAGCGGAGTATACACAGATACGCAGTATTTT. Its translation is CASRSGVYTDTQYF.

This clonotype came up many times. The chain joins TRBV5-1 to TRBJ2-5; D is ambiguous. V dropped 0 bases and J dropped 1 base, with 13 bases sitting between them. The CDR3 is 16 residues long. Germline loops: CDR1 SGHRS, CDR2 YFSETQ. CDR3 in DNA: TGCGCCAGCAGCTTGGCCTGGCGGAGCCCCCAAGAGACCCAGTACTTC. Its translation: CASSLAWRSPQETQYF.

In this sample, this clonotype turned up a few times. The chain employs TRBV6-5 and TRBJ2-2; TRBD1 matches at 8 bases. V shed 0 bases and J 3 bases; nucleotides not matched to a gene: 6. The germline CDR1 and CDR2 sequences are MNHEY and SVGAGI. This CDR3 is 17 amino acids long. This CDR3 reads CASSYSNQGADTGELFF. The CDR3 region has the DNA TGTGCCAGCAGTTACTCGAATCAGGGGGCGGACACCGGGGAGCTGTTTTTT.

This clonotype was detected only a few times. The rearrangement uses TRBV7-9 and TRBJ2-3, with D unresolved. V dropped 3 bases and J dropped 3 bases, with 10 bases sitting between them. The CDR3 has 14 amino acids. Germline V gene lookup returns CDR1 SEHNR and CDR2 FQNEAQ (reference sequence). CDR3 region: CASSFQTGTDTQYF. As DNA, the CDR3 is TGTGCCAGCAGCTTCCAGACCGGTACAGATACGCAGTATTTT.

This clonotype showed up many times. The CDR3 protein is CSVRGVPYEQYF. CDR3 nucleotide sequence: TGCAGCGTGAGGGGTGTCCCCTACGAGCAGTACTTC. This chain links TRBV29-1 with TRBJ2-7; D may correspond to TRBD1 or TRBD2 (5 bases each). V lost 6 bases and J lost 2, with 11 bases in between. CDR3 length: 12 residues. Per the germline V gene, CDR1 is SQVTM and CDR2 is ANQGSEA.

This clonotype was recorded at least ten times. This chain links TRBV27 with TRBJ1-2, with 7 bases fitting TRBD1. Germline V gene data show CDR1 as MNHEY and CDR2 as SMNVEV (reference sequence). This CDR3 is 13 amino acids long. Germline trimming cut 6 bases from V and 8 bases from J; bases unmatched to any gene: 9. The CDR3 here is CASSLLGDSGYTF. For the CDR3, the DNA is TGTGCCAGCAGCTTGCTCGGGGACAGCGGCTACACCTTC.

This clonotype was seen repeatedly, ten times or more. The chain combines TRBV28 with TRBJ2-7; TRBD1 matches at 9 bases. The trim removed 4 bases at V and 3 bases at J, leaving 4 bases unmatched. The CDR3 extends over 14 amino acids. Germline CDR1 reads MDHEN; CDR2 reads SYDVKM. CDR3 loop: CASSWTGESYEQYF. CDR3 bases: TGTGCCAGCAGTTGGACAGGGGAGAGCTACGAGCAGTACTTC.

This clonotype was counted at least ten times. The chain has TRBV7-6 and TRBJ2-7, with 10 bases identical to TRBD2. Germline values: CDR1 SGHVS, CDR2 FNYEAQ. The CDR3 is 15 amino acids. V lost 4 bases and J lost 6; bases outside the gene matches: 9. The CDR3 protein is CASSSSGGVEGEQYF. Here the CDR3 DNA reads TGTGCCAGCAGCTCTAGCGGGGGAGTGGAGGGCGAGCAGTACTTC.

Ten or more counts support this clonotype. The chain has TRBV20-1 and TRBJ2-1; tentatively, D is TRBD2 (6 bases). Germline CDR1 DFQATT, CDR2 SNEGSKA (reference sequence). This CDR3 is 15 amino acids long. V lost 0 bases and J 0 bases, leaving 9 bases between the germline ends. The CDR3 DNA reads TGCAGTGCTAGAGATACCGGGAGCTCCTACAATGAGCAGTTCTTC. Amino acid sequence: CSARDTGSSYNEQFF.

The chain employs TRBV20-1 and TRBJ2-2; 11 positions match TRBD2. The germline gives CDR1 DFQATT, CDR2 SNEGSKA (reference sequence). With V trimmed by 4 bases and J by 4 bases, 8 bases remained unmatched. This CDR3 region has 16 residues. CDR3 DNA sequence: TGCAGTGCTACCCCTTGGGGGACTAGCGGCACCGGGGAGCTGTTTTTT. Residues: CSATPWGTSGTGELFF.

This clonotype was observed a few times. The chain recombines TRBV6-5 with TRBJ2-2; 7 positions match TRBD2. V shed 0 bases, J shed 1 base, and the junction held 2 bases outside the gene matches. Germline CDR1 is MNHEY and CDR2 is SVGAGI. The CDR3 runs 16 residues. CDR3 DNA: TGTGCCAGCAGTTACTCCGGGGGGATGAACACCGGGGAGCTGTTTTTT. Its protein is CASSYSGGMNTGELFF.

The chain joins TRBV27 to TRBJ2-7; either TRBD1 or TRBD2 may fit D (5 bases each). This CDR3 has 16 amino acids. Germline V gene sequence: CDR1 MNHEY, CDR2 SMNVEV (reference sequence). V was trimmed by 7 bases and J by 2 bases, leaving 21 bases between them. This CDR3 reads CASTSRGTGSTYEQYF. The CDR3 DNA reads TGTGCCAGCACCTCGAGGGGAACAGGTAGCACCTACGAGCAGTACTTC.

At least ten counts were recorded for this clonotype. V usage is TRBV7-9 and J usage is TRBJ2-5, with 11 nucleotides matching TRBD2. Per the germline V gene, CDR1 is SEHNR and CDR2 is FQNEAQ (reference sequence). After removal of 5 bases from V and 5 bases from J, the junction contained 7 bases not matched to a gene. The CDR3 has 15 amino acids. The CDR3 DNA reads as TGTGCCAGCAGCCCTACTAGCGGGGGTTGGGAGACCCAGTACTTC. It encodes CASSPTSGGWETQYF.

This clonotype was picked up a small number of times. CDR3 sequence (DNA): TGCAGCTTGTGGGAGGTCGGGGAGCTGTTTTTT. Translation gives CSLWEVGELFF. The chain employs TRBV29-1 and TRBJ2-2; TRBD2 is a possible D gene (6 bases). V was clipped by 8 bases and J by 7 bases, with 11 bases between them. Germline CDR1 SQVTM, CDR2 ANQGSEA. The CDR3 spans 11 residues.

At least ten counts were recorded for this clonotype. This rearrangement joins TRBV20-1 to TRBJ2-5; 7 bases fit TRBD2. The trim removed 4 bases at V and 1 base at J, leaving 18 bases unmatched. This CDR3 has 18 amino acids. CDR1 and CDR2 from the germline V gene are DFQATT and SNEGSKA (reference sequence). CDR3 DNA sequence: TGCAGTGCTACCACTACCGGGACTATGAGCGGGCCCCAAGAGACCCAGTACTTC. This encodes CSATTTGTMSGPQETQYF.

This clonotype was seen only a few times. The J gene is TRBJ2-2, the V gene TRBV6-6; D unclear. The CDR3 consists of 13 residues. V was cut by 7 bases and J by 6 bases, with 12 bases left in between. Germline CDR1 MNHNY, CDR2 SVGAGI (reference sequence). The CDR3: CASTILDAGELFF. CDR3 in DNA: TGTGCCAGCACAATCTTGGACGCCGGGGAGCTGTTTTTT.

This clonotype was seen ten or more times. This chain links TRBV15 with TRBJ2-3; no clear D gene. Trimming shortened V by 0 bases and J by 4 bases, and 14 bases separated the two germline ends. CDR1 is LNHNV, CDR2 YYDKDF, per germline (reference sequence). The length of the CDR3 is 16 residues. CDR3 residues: CATSRDSGVGADTQYF. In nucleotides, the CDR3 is TGTGCCACCAGCAGAGATAGTGGGGTAGGCGCAGATACGCAGTATTTT.

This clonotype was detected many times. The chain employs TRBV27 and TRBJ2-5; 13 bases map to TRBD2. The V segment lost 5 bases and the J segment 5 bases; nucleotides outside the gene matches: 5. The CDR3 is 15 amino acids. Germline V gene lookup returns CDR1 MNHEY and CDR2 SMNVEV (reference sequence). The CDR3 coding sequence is TGTGCCAGCAGTGGACTAGCGGGAGTGAGGGAGACCCAGTACTTC. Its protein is CASSGLAGVRETQYF.

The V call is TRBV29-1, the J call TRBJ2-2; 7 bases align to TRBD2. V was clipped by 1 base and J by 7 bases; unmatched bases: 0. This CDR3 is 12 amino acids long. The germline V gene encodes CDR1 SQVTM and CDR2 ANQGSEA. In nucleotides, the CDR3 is TGCAGCGTTGAAGGGGAGGGCGGGGAGCTGTTTTTT. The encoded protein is CSVEGEGGELFF.

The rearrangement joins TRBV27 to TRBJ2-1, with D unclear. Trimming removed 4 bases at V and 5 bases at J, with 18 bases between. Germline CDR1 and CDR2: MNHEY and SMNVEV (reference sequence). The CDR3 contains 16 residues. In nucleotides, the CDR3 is TGTGCCAGCAGTTCCCCCCGGAACCACCCTAACAATGAGCAGTTCTTC. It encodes CASSSPRNHPNNEQFF.

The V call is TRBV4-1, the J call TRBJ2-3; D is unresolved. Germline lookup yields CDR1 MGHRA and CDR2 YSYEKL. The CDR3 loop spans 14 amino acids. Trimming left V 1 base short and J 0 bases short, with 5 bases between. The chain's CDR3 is CASSQVSSTDTQYF. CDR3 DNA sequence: TGCGCCAGCAGCCAAGTTTCTAGCACAGATACGCAGTATTTT.

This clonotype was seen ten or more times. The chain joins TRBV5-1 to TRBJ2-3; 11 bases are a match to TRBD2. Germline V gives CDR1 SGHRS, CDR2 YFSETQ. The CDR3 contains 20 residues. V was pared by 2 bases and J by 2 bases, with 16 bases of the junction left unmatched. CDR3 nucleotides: TGCGCCAGCAGCTTTTCCCCCGGTACTAGCGGGGGATACCTCACAGATACGCAGTATTTT. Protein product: CASSFSPGTSGGYLTDTQYF.